Listed below are T cell receptor beta chains from one sample, sequenced in a study of blood T cell repertoires in COVID-19. Profiled with immunoSEQ multiplex PCR; TCRdb holds only in-frame clones, not every one. This table has 250,000 to 350,000 clones, 85% to 90% appearing once. The sample comprised peripheral blood. These receptors all stem from a young man with acute or convalescent COVID-19. Each CDR3 is given with its conserved first and last residue. Each record gives: J gene, clone size, D gene, V gene, CDR3 DNA, CDR3 protein. A D gene is named only where the DNA matches it firmly. Clone sizes are given selectively: once, few, many, or a class where the clone is expanded.

J gene: TRBJ2-4
clone size: NA
D gene: NA
V gene: TRBV7-2
CDR3 DNA: TGTGCCAGCAGCTTAGAGGGGGTTAAAAACATTCAGTACTTC
CDR3 protein: CASSLEGVKNIQYF

J gene: TRBJ1-1
clone size: NA
D gene: NA
V gene: TRBV5-6
CDR3 DNA: TGTGCCAGCAGCTTGGTTGCTGAGGGAGCTTTCTTT
CDR3 protein: CASSLVAEGAFF

J gene: TRBJ1-1
clone size: NA
D gene: TRBD1
V gene: TRBV7-3
CDR3 DNA: TGTGCCAGCAGCTTACACCGACAGGGTGAAGCTTTCTTT
CDR3 protein: CASSLHRQGEAFF

J gene: TRBJ2-4
clone size: NA
D gene: NA
V gene: TRBV28
CDR3 DNA: TGTGCCACCAGGTATCGCGGGGTAGACCAAATAGCCAAAAACATTCAGTACTTC
CDR3 protein: CATRYRGVDQIAKNIQYF

J gene: TRBJ1-5
clone size: NA
D gene: TRBD1
V gene: TRBV6-6
CDR3 DNA: TGTGCCAGCAGTTACTCGACGGGACAGGGGATGAGGTCCCAGCATTTT
CDR3 protein: CASSYSTGQGMRSQHF

J gene: TRBJ1-1
clone size: NA
D gene: NA
V gene: TRBV30
CDR3 DNA: TGTGCCTGGAGTGCAGGACACCTGAACACTGAAGCTTTCTTT
CDR3 protein: CAWSAGHLNTEAFF

J gene: TRBJ1-2
clone size: NA
D gene: TRBD1
V gene: TRBV6-5
CDR3 DNA: TGTGCCAGCCATCCCGGGACAGTGGGTGGCTACACCTTC
CDR3 protein: CASHPGTVGGYTF

J gene: TRBJ1-1
clone size: NA
D gene: TRBD1
V gene: TRBV18
CDR3 DNA: TGTGCCAGCTCCCCTAGGACAGGGGACACTGAAGCTTTCTTT
CDR3 protein: CASSPRTGDTEAFF

J gene: TRBJ1-4
clone size: NA
D gene: NA
V gene: TRBV7-8
CDR3 DNA: TGTGCCAGCAGCTTGATAGGACAGATTAATGAAAAACTGTTTTTT
CDR3 protein: CASSLIGQINEKLFF

J gene: TRBJ2-1
clone size: NA
D gene: NA
V gene: TRBV9
CDR3 DNA: TGTGCCAGCAGCGGACAGAACTACAATGAGCAGTTCTTC
CDR3 protein: CASSGQNYNEQFF

J gene: TRBJ1-1
clone size: NA
D gene: TRBD1
V gene: TRBV6-5
CDR3 DNA: TGTGCCAGCAGGACAGGGGCCGCGAACACTGAAGCTTTCTTT
CDR3 protein: CASRTGAANTEAFF

J gene: TRBJ1-1
clone size: NA
D gene: NA
V gene: TRBV6-5
CDR3 DNA: TGTGCCAGCAGTTACGGAAATTTCAGGGGCACTGAAGCTTTCTTT
CDR3 protein: CASSYGNFRGTEAFF

J gene: TRBJ2-1
clone size: NA
D gene: NA
V gene: TRBV27
CDR3 DNA: TGTGCCAGCAGTCCATACCTAGCGAGCTCCTACAATGAGCAGTTCTTC
CDR3 protein: CASSPYLASSYNEQFF

J gene: TRBJ2-7
clone size: NA
D gene: NA
V gene: TRBV5-6
CDR3 DNA: TGTGCCAGCAGCTCGGTGACATCCTTCCCCTCCTACGAGCAGTACTTC
CDR3 protein: CASSSVTSFPSYEQYF

J gene: TRBJ2-7
clone size: NA
D gene: NA
V gene: TRBV7-3
CDR3 DNA: TGTGCCAGCAGCTTAAGTGGCAGGGGGGTTTACGAGCAGTACTTC
CDR3 protein: CASSLSGRGVYEQYF

J gene: TRBJ1-1
clone size: NA
D gene: NA
V gene: TRBV27
CDR3 DNA: TGTGCCAGCAGTTGGAAGAGGGACACTGAAGCTTTCTTT
CDR3 protein: CASSWKRDTEAFF

J gene: TRBJ1-6
clone size: NA
D gene: NA
V gene: TRBV9
CDR3 DNA: TGTGCCAGCAGCGTAGAAACAGGGAGCTATAATTCACCCCTCCACTTT
CDR3 protein: CASSVETGSYNSPLHF

J gene: TRBJ1-1
clone size: NA
D gene: NA
V gene: TRBV6-4
CDR3 DNA: TGTGCCAGCAGTGACGGGGATTTTGGGAGGGCCCAAGCTTTCTTT
CDR3 protein: CASSDGDFGRAQAFF

J gene: TRBJ1-6
clone size: NA
D gene: TRBD1
V gene: TRBV6-5
CDR3 DNA: TGTGCCAGCCGGACAGGGAAGGATTCACCCCTCCACTTT
CDR3 protein: CASRTGKDSPLHF

J gene: TRBJ2-5
clone size: NA
D gene: NA
V gene: TRBV5-6
CDR3 DNA: TGTGCCAGCAGCTGGACCGGGACTGGGGGGAAAGAGACCCAGTACTTC
CDR3 protein: CASSWTGTGGKETQYF

J gene: TRBJ1-6
clone size: NA
D gene: NA
V gene: TRBV4-1
CDR3 DNA: TGCGCCAGCAGACATCCTGGACAGTATAATTCACCCCTCCACTTT
CDR3 protein: CASRHPGQYNSPLHF

J gene: TRBJ1-1
clone size: NA
D gene: TRBD1
V gene: TRBV6-5
CDR3 DNA: TGTGCCAGCAGCCCGACAGGGGGAAGGGCTGAAGCTTTCTTT
CDR3 protein: CASSPTGGRAEAFF

J gene: TRBJ2-1
clone size: NA
D gene: NA
V gene: TRBV5-1
CDR3 DNA: TGCGCCAGCCTCCCGGGGGAGCACAATGAGCAGTTCTTC
CDR3 protein: CASLPGEHNEQFF

J gene: TRBJ2-5
clone size: once
D gene: TRBD2
V gene: TRBV7-8
CDR3 DNA: TGTGCCAGCAGCTTAGCGGGAGGGCCAGAGACCCAGTACTTC
CDR3 protein: CASSLAGGPETQYF

J gene: TRBJ1-6
clone size: NA
D gene: NA
V gene: TRBV3-1/TRBV3-2
CDR3 DNA: TGTGCCAGCAGCCAAACCCTAGCCGGGGTTAATAATTCACCCCTCCACTTT
CDR3 protein: CASSQTLAGVNNSPLHF

J gene: TRBJ2-1
clone size: NA
D gene: NA
V gene: TRBV6-4
CDR3 DNA: TGTGCCAGCAGTACGCAGGCGGGTGGTGAGCAGTTCTTC
CDR3 protein: CASSTQAGGEQFF

J gene: TRBJ1-6
clone size: NA
D gene: NA
V gene: TRBV7-8
CDR3 DNA: TGTGCCAGCAGCCTCGGACAGCTAAATTCACCCCTCCACTTT
CDR3 protein: CASSLGQLNSPLHF

J gene: TRBJ1-1
clone size: few
D gene: NA
V gene: TRBV10-3
CDR3 DNA: TGTGCCATCAGTGAGCCTAACCTCGGGAGGGGGAACACTGAAGCTTTCTTT
CDR3 protein: CAISEPNLGRGNTEAFF

J gene: TRBJ2-7
clone size: NA
D gene: NA
V gene: TRBV5-1
CDR3 DNA: TGCGCCAGCAGCTTGGCCAGGTCAGGGGCGACCTACGAGCAGTACTTC
CDR3 protein: CASSLARSGATYEQYF

J gene: TRBJ1-2
clone size: few
D gene: NA
V gene: TRBV4-1
CDR3 DNA: TGCGCCAGCAGCCAGGGAGCCGGCTACACCTTC
CDR3 protein: CASSQGAGYTF

J gene: TRBJ2-7
clone size: NA
D gene: NA
V gene: TRBV5-1
CDR3 DNA: TGCGCCAGCAGCCCCTCAGGCCCCTCCTACGAGCAGTACTTC
CDR3 protein: CASSPSGPSYEQYF

J gene: TRBJ2-2
clone size: NA
D gene: TRBD2
V gene: TRBV3-1/TRBV3-2
CDR3 DNA: TGTGCCAGCAGCCGGACGACTAGCAGGCGCACCGGGGAGCTGTTTTTT
CDR3 protein: CASSRTTSRRTGELFF

J gene: TRBJ2-3
clone size: NA
D gene: NA
V gene: TRBV5-1
CDR3 DNA: TGCGCCAGCAGCTTGGGGAGCTCTAGCACAGATACGCAGTATTTT
CDR3 protein: CASSLGSSSTDTQYF

J gene: TRBJ2-7
clone size: NA
D gene: TRBD1
V gene: TRBV20-1
CDR3 DNA: TGCAGTGCTAGTTCCCCCGGGACAGGGACCTACGAGCAGTACTTC
CDR3 protein: CSASSPGTGTYEQYF

J gene: TRBJ1-1
clone size: NA
D gene: NA
V gene: TRBV12-5
CDR3 DNA: TGTGCTAGTGGCCCCCCTGCGGGGAACACTGAAGCTTTCTTT
CDR3 protein: CASGPPAGNTEAFF

J gene: TRBJ2-3
clone size: NA
D gene: TRBD2
V gene: TRBV4-1
CDR3 DNA: TGCGCCAGCAGCCAAGAGGGGGTAGCGGGGAGCACAGATACGCAGTATTTT
CDR3 protein: CASSQEGVAGSTDTQYF

J gene: TRBJ1-3
clone size: NA
D gene: TRBD1
V gene: TRBV9
CDR3 DNA: TGTGCCAGCAGCTTACCCTCGGGACAGGGAGCATCTGGAAACACCATATATTTT
CDR3 protein: CASSLPSGQGASGNTIYF

J gene: TRBJ1-3
clone size: once
D gene: TRBD1
V gene: TRBV5-6
CDR3 DNA: TGTGCCAGCAGCTGGACAGGGCAATCTGGAAACACCATATATTTT
CDR3 protein: CASSWTGQSGNTIYF

J gene: TRBJ1-3
clone size: NA
D gene: NA
V gene: TRBV5-6
CDR3 DNA: TGTGCCAGCAGGTTGTGGGCCGGTCACACCATATATTTT
CDR3 protein: CASRLWAGHTIYF

J gene: TRBJ1-2
clone size: NA
D gene: TRBD1
V gene: TRBV2
CDR3 DNA: TGTGCCAGCAGTCCCGGACAGGACCCGGGCTACACCTTC
CDR3 protein: CASSPGQDPGYTF

J gene: TRBJ2-1
clone size: NA
D gene: NA
V gene: TRBV9
CDR3 DNA: TGTGCCAGCAGCGTAGGCAGGGGTTGGGATGAGCAGTTCTTC
CDR3 protein: CASSVGRGWDEQFF

J gene: TRBJ2-1
clone size: NA
D gene: TRBD2
V gene: TRBV3-1/TRBV3-2
CDR3 DNA: TGTGCCAGCAGCCTAGCGGGCTCCTACAATGAGCAGTTCTTC
CDR3 protein: CASSLAGSYNEQFF

J gene: TRBJ1-2
clone size: NA
D gene: TRBD1
V gene: TRBV7-2
CDR3 DNA: TGTGCCAGCAGCCCGGACAGGAACGGCGGCTACACCTTC
CDR3 protein: CASSPDRNGGYTF